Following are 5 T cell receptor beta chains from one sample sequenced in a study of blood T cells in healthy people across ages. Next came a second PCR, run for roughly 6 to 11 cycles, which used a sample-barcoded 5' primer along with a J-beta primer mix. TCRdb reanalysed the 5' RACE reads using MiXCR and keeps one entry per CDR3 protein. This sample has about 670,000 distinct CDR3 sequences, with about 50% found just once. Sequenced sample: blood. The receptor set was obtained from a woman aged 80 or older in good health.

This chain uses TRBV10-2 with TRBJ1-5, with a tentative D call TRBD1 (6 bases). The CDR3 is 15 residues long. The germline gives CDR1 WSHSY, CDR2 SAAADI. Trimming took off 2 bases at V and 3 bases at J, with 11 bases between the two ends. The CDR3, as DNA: TGCGCCAGCAGTGAGGGACAGACACTCAATCAGCCCCAGCATTTT. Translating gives CASSEGQTLNQPQHF.

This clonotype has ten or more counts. The DNA for the CDR3 is TGCGCCAGCAGGGTTCCGGGACGGACCTACAATGAGCAGTTCTTC. Protein sequence: CASRVPGRTYNEQFF. The chain combines TRBV5-1 with TRBJ2-1; the D gene could be TRBD1 or TRBD2 (5 bases each). V shed 5 bases and J shed 2 bases, with 14 bases lying between them. Germline V gene data show CDR1 as SGHRS and CDR2 as YFSETQ. The CDR3 runs 15 residues.

For the CDR3, the DNA is TGTGCCATCAGTCCCCCGACAACCCAGAACACTGAAGCTTTCTTT. Its protein product is CAISPPTTQNTEAFF. The V and J genes are TRBV10-3 and TRBJ1-1; D gene unclear. V lost 5 bases and J 1 base, leaving 14 bases between the germline ends. The CDR3 runs 15 residues. Germline V gene data show CDR1 as ENHRY and CDR2 as SYGVKD.

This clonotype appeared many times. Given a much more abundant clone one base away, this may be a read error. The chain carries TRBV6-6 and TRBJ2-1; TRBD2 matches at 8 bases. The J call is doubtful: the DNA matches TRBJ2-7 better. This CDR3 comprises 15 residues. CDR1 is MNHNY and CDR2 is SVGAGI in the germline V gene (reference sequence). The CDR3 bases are TGTGCCAGCAGGCAAGGACTAGCCCCCTACAATGAGCAGTACTTC. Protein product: CASRQGLAPYNEQYF.

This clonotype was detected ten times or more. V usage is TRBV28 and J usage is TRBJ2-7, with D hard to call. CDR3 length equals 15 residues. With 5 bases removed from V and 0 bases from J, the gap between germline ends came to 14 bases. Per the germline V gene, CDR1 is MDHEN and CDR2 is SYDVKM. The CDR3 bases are TGTGCCAGCAGTCCCTCCCCTAGAGACTCCTACGAGCAGTACTTC. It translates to CASSPSPRDSYEQYF.